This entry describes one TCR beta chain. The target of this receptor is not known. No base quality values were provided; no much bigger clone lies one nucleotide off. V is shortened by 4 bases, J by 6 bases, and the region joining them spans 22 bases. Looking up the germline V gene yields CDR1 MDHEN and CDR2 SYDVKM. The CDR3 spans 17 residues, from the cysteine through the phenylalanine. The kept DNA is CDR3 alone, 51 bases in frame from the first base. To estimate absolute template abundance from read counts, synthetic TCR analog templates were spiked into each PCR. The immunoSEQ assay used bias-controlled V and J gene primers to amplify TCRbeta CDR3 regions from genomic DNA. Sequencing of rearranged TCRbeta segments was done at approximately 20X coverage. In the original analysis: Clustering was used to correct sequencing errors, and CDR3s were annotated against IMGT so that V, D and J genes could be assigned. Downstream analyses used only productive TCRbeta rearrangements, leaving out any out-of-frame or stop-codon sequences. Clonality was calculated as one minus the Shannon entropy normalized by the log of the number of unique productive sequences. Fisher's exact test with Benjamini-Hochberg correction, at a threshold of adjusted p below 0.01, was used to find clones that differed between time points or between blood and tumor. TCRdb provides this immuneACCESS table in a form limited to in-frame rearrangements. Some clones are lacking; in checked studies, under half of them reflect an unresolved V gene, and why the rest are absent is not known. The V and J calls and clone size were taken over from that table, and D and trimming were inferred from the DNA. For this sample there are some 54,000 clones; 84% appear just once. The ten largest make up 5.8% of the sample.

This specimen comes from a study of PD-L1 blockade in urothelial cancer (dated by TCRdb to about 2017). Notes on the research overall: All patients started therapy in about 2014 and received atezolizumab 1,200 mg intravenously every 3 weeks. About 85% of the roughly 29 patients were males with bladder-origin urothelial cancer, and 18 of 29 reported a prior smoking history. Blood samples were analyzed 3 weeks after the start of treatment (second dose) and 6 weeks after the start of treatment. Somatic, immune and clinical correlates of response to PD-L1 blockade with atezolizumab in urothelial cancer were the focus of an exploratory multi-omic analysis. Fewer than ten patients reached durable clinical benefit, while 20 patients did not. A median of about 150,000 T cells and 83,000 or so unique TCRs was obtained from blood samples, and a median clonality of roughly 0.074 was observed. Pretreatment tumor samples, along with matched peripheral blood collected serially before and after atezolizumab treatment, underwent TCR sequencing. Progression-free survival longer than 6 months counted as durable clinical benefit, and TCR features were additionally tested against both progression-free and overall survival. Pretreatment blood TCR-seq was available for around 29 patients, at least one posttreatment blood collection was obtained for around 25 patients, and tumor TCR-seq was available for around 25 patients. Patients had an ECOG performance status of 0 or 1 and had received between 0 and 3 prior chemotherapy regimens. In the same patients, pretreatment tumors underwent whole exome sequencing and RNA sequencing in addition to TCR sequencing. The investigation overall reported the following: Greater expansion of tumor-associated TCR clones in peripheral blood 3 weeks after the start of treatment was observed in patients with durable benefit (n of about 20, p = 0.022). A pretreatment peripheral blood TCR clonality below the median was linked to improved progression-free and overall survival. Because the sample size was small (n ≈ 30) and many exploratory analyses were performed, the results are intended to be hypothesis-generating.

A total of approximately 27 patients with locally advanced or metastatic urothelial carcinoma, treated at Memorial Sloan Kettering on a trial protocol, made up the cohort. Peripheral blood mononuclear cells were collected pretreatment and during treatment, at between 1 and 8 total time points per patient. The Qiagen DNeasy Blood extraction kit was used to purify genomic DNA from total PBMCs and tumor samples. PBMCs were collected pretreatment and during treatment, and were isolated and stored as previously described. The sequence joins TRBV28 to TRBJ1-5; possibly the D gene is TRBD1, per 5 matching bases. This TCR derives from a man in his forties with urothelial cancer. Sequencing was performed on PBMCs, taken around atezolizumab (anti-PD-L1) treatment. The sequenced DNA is TGTGCCAGCAGTTCCACGACTGGAGGGGTGGTAAGTCAGCCCCAGCATTTT. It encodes CASSSTTGGVVSQPQHF.